The T cell receptor (beta chain) under discussion was sequenced for a study of blood T cell repertoires in COVID-19. Study in general: COVID-19 samples collected from the United States, Italy and Spain covered acute and convalescent phases.

Profiling relied on immunoSEQ multiplex PCR, and the TCRdb table lists in-frame clones only, not all of them. This sample has about 27,000 clones; about 80% occur once, and the top ten carry 60% to 70%. V was clipped by 11 bases and J by 6 bases, with 5 bases between them. This CDR3 contains 9 residues. The clonotype was recovered from a man aged 65-85 years with acute or convalescent COVID-19. The chain carries TRBV23-1 and TRBJ2-4; D gene ambiguous. TRBV23-1 is an ORF for which the function is uncertain. Material for sequencing was peripheral blood. CDR3 bases: TGCGCCCCCATAAACATTCAGTACTTC. It is translated as CAPINIQYF.